The present T cell receptor (beta chain) was sequenced within a study of PD-1 blockade in classical Hodgkin lymphoma. Each of the patients experienced relapse following autologous stem cell transplantation, and their brentuximab vedotin exposure differed. Best response was recorded as complete response, partial response or progressive disease. Trimming shortened V by 7 bases and J by 8 bases, and 20 bases separated the two germline ends. Germline CDR1 MNHEY, CDR2 SVGAGI. The CDR3 length is 15 residues. Worth noting for this clone: Its cognate antigen is unknown.

Libraries were prepared by immunoSEQ multiplex PCR; TCRdb keeps only in-frame clonotypes and omits some of them. Here the sample spans about 20,000 clones, roughly 80% being singletons. Findings and limits, study-wide: Reported findings placed baseline TCR diversity lower in newly diagnosed patients (compared with healthy donors). Although disease activity or prior therapy may be involved, causes of the repertoire differences remain undefined. TCR diversity in CD4+, not CD8+, cells rose significantly by C4D1.

The chain has TRBV6-5 and TRBJ1-4, with D maybe TRBD1 (6 bases). Sequencing used peripheral blood mononuclear cells (PBMCs), obtained at baseline. The source of this sequence is a human donor with classical Hodgkin lymphoma. The CDR3 DNA sequence: TGTGCCAGCACCCACTTCCGGGGGCCGAAGGAAAAACTGTTTTTT. Translated: CASTHFRGPKEKLFF.